A single sample is the source of the 8 T cell receptor beta chains below, sequenced in a study of vaccination and CD4 T cells after COVID-19. The treatment here: approximately 9-day PBMC culture with coronavirus spike peptide pools or control peptides (ViraFEST assay). One should note that the unexposed donor's CD4+ T cells were collected before the COVID-19 pandemic (2011-2018). Sequencing of DNA taken from cultured CD4+ T cells relied on the Oncomine TCR Beta short-read assay. Genomic DNA was isolated from CD4+ T cells that had been cultured. TCRdb ran MiXCR on the PCR reads and lists one entry per CDR3 protein. The sample contains more than 10,000 distinct CDR3 sequences, approximately 32% of which appear only once. Their antigens are not known. The sequenced sample consisted of CD4+ T cells from blood, cultured in vitro. The receptor source for this set is a human donor in good health.

This chain links TRBV19 with TRBJ2-1, with D maybe TRBD2 (6 bases). With the DNA end fitting TRBJ2-7 better, the J assignment may be wrong. This CDR3 contains 15 residues. Germline V lookup: CDR1 LNHDA, CDR2 SQIVND (reference sequence). CDR3 in DNA: TGTGCCAGTAGTAAGGCGGGAAACGGAGGATACGAGCAGTACTTC. Amino acids: CASSKAGNGGYEQYF.

As to this clonotype: At one end the junction does not follow the germline gene, possibly because of a read error. The chain recombines TRBV7-2 with TRBJ2-7; TRBD2 agrees at 13 bases. The germline gives CDR1 SGHTA, CDR2 FQGNSA. The CDR3 runs 14 residues. DNA of the CDR3: TGTGCCAGCAGCCCCAGCGGGACTAGCGGGACAACGGTCTTC. Amino acid sequence: CASSPSGTSGTTVF.

This clonotype was recorded a few times. This chain links TRBV7-2 with TRBJ1-2; 7 nucleotides line up with TRBD1. This CDR3 is 15 amino acids long. Germline CDR1 reads SGHTA; CDR2 reads FQGNSA. The V and J ends lost 4 bases and 5 bases, in that order; junction bases with no gene match: 10. In nucleotides, the CDR3 is TGTGCCAGCAGCTCCAGGGGGGCCTCAGAATATGGCTACACCTTC. Its translation: CASSSRGASEYGYTF.

This clonotype has only a few counts. The chain has TRBV20-1 and TRBJ2-3, with D maybe TRBD2 (5 bases). Trimming stripped 0 bases from V and 2 bases from J, with 12 bases between. Germline V gene sequence: CDR1 DFQATT, CDR2 SNEGSKA (reference sequence). The length of the CDR3 is 15 residues. CDR3 sequence: CSARDAGLSTDTQYF. DNA for the CDR3: TGCAGTGCTAGAGATGCCGGACTTTCCACAGATACGCAGTATTTT.

This clonotype ranks as large. The chain couples TRBV28 to TRBJ1-6; no firm D call. Germline V gene lookup returns CDR1 MDHEN and CDR2 SYDVKM. V shed 2 bases and J shed 9 bases, with 11 bases lying between them. The CDR3 length is 14 residues. The CDR3 is CASSLGGQSSPLHF. CDR3 nucleotides: TGTGCCAGCAGTTTAGGAGGGCAGAGTTCACCCCTCCACTTT.

This clonotype is medium-sized in the sample. V and J are TRBV20-1 and TRBJ1-6, with 9 bases aligning to TRBD1. This CDR3 spans 13 amino acids. J lost 13 bases, V lost 2 bases, and 6 bases had no gene match. CDR1 DFQATT and CDR2 SNEGSKA come from the germline V gene (reference sequence). The CDR3 sequence is CSARRDRDMPLHF. CDR3 sequence (DNA): TGCAGTGCTAGACGGGACAGGGATATGCCCCTCCACTTT.

Remarks on this clonotype: An end of the junction differs from the germline gene, which may be a read error. This chain joins TRBV24-1 and TRBJ2-7; 9 bases fit TRBD1. Germline CDR1 is KGHDR and CDR2 is SFDVKD. The CDR3 length is 15 residues. This CDR3 reads CTTSDSRTGAYEQYF. The CDR3 bases are TGTACCACCAGTGATTCCCGGACAGGGGCCTACGAGCAGTACTTC.

Notes on this clonotype: One end of the junction is discordant with germline, which a read error may explain. The chain joins TRBV7-2 to TRBJ2-1, with D hard to call. Germline V lookup: CDR1 SGHTA, CDR2 FQGNSA. This CDR3 is built from 11 residues. CDR3 nucleotide sequence: TGCTTGGCGGAGACCTACAATGAGCAGTTCTTC. Amino acid sequence: CLAETYNEQFF. Full variable domain (rest looked up from reference TRBV7-2 and TRBJ2-1): GAGVSQSPSNKVTEKGKDVELRCDPISGHTALYWYRQSLGQGLEFLIYFQGNSAPDKSGLPSDRFSAERTGGSVSTLTIQRTQQEDSAVYLCLAETYNEQFFGPGTRLTVL.